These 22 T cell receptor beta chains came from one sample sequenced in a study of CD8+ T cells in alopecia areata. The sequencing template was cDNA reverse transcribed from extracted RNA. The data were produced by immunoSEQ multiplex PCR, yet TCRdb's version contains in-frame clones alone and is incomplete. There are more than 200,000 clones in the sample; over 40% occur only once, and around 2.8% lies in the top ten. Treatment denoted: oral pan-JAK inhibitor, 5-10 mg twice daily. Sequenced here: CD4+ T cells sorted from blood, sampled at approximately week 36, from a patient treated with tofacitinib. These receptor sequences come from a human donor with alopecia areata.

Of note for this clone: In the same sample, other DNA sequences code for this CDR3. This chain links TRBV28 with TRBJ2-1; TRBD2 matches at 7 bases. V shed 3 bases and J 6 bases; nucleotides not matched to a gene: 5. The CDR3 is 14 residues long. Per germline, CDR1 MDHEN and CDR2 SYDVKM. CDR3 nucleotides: TGTGCCAGCAGTTTCCCTGGCGGGGGCAATGAGCAGTTCTTC. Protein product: CASSFPGGGNEQFF.

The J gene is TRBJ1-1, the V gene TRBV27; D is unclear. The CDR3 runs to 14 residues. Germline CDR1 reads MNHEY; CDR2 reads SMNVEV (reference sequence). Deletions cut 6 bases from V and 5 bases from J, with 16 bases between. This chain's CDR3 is CASRVRHRMTEAFF. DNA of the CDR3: TGTGCCAGCAGGGTTAGACACCGGATGACTGAAGCTTTCTTT.

The DNA of the CDR3 is TGCGCCAGCAGCCAAGAGAGGAGCGGCCAAGAGACCCAGTACTTC. Translated: CASSQERSGQETQYF. The rearrangement links TRBV4-1 to TRBJ2-5; D might be TRBD2 (5 bases). The CDR3 is made up of 15 amino acids. With 0 bases removed from V and 1 base from J, the gap between germline ends came to 9 bases. Germline V gene data show CDR1 as MGHRA and CDR2 as YSYEKL.

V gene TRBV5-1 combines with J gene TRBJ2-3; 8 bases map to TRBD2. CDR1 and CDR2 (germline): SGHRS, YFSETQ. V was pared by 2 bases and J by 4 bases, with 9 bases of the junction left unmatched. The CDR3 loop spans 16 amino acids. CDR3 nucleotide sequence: TGCGCCAGCAGCTTCGGGTTAAAGCGGGAGCCAGATACGCAGTATTTT. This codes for CASSFGLKREPDTQYF.

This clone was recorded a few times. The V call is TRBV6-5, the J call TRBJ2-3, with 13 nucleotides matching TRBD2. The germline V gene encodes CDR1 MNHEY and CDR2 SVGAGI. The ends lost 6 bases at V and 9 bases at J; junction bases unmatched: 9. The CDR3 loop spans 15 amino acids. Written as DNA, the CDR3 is TGTGCCAGCAGCGGGACTAGCGGGACTCCCCAGACGCAGTATTTT. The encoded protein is CASSGTSGTPQTQYF.

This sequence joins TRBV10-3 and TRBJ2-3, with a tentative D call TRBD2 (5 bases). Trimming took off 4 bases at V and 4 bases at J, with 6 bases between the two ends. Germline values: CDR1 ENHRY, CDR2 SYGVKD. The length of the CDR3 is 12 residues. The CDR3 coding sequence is TGTGCCATCAGTGGGACTTCAGATACGCAGTATTTT. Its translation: CAISGTSDTQYF.

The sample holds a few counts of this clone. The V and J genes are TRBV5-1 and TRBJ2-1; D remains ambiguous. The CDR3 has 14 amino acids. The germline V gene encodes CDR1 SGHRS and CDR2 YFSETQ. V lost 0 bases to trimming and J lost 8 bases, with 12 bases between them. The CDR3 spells CASSLGTQRYEQFF. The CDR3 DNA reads TGCGCCAGCAGCTTGGGAACACAGAGGTATGAGCAGTTCTTC. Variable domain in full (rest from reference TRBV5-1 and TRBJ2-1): KAGVTQTPRYLIKTRGQQVTLSCSPISGHRSVSWYQQTPGQGLQFLFEYFSETQRNKGNFPGRFSGRQFSNSRSEMNVSTLELGDSALYLCASSLGTQRYEQFFGPGTRLTVL.

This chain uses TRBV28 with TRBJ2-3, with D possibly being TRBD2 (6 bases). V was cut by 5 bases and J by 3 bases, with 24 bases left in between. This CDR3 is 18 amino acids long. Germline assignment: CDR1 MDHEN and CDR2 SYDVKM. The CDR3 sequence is CASSPPPPGLGGTDTQYF. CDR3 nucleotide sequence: TGTGCCAGCAGTCCGCCCCCGCCGGGGTTGGGAGGTACAGATACGCAGTATTTT.

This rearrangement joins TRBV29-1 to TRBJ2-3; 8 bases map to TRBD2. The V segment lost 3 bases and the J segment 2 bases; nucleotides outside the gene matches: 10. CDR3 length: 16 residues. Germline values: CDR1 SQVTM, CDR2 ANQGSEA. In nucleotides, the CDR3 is TGCAGCGTTGAGAGGGTTACAGCGGGGGCCACAGATACGCAGTATTTT. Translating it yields CSVERVTAGATDTQYF.

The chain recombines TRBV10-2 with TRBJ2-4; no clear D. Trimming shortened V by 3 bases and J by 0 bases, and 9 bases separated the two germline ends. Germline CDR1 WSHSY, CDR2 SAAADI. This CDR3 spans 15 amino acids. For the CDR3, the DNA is TGCGCCAGCAGTGACGTCAATCTAGCCAAAAACATTCAGTACTTC. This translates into CASSDVNLAKNIQYF.

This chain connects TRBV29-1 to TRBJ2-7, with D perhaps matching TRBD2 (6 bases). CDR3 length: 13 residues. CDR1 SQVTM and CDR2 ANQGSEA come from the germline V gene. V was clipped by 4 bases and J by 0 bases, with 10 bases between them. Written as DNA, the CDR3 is TGCAGCGTTGTCGGGACTGACTCCTACGAGCAGTACTTC. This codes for CSVVGTDSYEQYF.

The CDR3 coding sequence is TGTGCCAGCAACCCAGGGGTGGGCAATCAGCCCCAGCATTTT. This codes for CASNPGVGNQPQHF. The gene calls are TRBV2 and TRBJ1-5; D perhaps matches TRBD1 (6 bases). Germline CDR1 and CDR2: SNHLY and FYNNEI. CDR3 size: 14 residues. Trimming shortened V by 7 bases and J by 2 bases, and 12 bases separated the two germline ends.

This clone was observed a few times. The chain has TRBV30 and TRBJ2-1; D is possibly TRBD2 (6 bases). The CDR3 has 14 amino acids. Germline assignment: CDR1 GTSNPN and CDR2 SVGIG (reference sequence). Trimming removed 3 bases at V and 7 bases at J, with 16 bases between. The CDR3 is CAWRPGLLRNEQFF. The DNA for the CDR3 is TGTGCCTGGAGGCCGGGACTCCTCAGGAATGAGCAGTTCTTC.

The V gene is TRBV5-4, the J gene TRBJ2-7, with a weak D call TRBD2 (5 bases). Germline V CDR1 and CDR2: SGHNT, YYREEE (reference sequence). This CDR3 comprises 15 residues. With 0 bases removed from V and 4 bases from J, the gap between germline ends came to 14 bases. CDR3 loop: CASSLEPAGFYEQYF. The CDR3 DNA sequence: TGTGCCAGCAGCTTGGAGCCGGCGGGCTTTTACGAGCAGTACTTC.

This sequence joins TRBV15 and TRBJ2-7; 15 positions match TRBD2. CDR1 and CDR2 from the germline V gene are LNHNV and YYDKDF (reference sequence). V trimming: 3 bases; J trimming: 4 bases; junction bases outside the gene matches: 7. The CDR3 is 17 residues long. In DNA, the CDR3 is TGTGCCACCAGCAGTCCCTTTGGACTAGCGGGGGGGTACGAGCAGTACTTC. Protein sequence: CATSSPFGLAGGYEQYF.

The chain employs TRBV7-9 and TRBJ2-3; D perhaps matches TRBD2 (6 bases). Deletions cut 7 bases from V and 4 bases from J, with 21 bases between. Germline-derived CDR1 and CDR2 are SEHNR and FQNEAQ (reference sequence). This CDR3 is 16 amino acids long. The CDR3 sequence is CASTLGTPALPDTQYF. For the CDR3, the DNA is TGTGCCAGCACCCTGGGGACTCCCGCACTGCCAGATACGCAGTATTTT.

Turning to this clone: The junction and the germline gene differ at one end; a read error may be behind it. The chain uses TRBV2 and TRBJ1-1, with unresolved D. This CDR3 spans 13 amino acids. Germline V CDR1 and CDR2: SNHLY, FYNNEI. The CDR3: CASSEGWETEAFF. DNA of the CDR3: TGTGCCAGCAGCGAAGGGTGGGAGACTGAAGCTTTCTTT.

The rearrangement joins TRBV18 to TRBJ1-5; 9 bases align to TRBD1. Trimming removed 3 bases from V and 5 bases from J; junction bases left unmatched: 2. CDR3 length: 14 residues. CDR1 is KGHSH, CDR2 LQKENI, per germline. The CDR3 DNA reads TGTGCCAGCTCACCGGGACAGGGCGATCAGCCCCAGCATTTT. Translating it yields CASSPGQGDQPQHF.

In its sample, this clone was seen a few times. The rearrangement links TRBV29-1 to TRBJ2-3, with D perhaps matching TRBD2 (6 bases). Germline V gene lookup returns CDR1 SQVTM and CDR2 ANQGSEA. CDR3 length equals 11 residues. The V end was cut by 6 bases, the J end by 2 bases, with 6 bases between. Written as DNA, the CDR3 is TGCAGCGTACTAGCCACAGATACGCAGTATTTT. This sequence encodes CSVLATDTQYF.

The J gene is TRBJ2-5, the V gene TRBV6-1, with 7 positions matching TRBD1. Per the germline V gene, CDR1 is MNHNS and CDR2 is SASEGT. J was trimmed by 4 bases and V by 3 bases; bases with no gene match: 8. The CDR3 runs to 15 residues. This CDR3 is CASSDPGTARETQYF. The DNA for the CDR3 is TGTGCCAGCAGTGACCCGGGGACAGCGCGAGAGACCCAGTACTTC.

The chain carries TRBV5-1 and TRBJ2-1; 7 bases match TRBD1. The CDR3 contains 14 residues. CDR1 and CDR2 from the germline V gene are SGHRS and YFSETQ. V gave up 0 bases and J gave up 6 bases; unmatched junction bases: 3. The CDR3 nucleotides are TGCGCCAGCAGCTTGGGGGACAGATCCAATGAGCAGTTCTTC. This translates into CASSLGDRSNEQFF. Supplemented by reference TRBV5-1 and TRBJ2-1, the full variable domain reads KAGVTQTPRYLIKTRGQQVTLSCSPISGHRSVSWYQQTPGQGLQFLFEYFSETQRNKGNFPGRFSGRQFSNSRSEMNVSTLELGDSALYLCASSLGDRSNEQFFGPGTRLTVL.

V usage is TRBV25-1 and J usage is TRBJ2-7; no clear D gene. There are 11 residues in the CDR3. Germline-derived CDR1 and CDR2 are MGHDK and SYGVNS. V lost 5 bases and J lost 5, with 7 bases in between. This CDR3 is CASSSLHEQYF. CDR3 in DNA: TGTGCCAGCAGTTCCCTCCACGAGCAGTACTTC.